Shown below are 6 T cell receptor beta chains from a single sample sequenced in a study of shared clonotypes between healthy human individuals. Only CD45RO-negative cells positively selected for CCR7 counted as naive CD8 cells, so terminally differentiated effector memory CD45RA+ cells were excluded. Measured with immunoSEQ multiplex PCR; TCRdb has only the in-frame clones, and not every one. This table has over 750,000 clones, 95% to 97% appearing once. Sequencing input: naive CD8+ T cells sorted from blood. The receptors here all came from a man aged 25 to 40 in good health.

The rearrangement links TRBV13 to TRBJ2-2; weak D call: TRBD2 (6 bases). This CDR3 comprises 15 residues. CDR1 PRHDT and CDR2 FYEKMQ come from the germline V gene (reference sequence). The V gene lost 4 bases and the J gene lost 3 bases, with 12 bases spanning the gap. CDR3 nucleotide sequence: TGTGCCAGCAGCTACCTCGGCGGGGACACCGGGGAGCTGTTTTTT. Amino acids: CASSYLGGDTGELFF.

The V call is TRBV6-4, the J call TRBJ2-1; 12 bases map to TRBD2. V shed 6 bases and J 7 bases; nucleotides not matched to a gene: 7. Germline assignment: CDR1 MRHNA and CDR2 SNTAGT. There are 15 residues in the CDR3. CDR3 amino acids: CASRPGLAGSNEQFF. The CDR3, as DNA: TGTGCCAGCAGACCAGGACTAGCGGGAAGTAATGAGCAGTTCTTC.

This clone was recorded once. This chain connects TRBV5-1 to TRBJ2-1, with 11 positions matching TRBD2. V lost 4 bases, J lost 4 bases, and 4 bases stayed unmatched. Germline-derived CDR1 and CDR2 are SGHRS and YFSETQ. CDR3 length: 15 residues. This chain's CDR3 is CASSGTSGLYNEQFF. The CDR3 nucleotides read TGCGCCAGCAGCGGGACTAGCGGCCTTTACAATGAGCAGTTCTTC. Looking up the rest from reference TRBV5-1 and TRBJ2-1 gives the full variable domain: KAGVTQTPRYLIKTRGQQVTLSCSPISGHRSVSWYQQTPGQGLQFLFEYFSETQRNKGNFPGRFSGRQFSNSRSEMNVSTLELGDSALYLCASSGTSGLYNEQFFGPGTRLTVL.

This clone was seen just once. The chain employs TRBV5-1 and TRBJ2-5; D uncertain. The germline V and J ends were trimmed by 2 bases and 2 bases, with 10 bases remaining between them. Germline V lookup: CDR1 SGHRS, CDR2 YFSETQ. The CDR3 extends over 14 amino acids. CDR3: CASSLGIGQETQYF. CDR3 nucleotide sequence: TGCGCCAGCAGCTTAGGAATTGGACAAGAGACCCAGTACTTC.

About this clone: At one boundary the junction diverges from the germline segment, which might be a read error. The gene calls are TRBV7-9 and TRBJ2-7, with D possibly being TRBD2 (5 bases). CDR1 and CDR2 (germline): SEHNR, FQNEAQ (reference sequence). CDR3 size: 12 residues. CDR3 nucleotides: TGTGCCAGCAGCTCGGACTCCCACGAGCAGTACTTC. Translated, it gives CASSSDSHEQYF.

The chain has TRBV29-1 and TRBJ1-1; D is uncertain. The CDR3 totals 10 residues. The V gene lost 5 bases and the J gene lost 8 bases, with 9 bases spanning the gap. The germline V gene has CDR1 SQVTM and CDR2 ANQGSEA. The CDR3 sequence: CSVWQSEAFF. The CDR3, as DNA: TGCAGCGTTTGGCAGTCAGAAGCTTTCTTT. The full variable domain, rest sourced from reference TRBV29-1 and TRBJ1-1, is SAVISQKPSRDICQRGTSLTIQCQVDSQVTMMFWYRQQPGQSLTLIATANQGSEATYESGFVIDKFPISRPNLTFSTLTVSNMSPEDSSIYLCSVWQSEAFFGQGTRLTVV.